The 11 T cell receptor beta chains reported below all come from one sample, sequenced in a study of CXCR3-negative and CXCR3-positive naive CD8 T cells. Researchers prepared the TRB cDNA libraries using 5' RACE with UMI labels. TCRdb re-called the 5' RACE reads, yielding one record per CDR3 amino acid sequence without DNA. Here the sample table reports approximately 59,000 distinct CDR3 sequences. Study-wide results and limits: CXCR3-expressing naive cells carried TRB CDR3s more hydrophobic than those of CXCR3-negative naive cells.

Antigens for these TCRs are unknown. Sequenced sample: naive CXCR3+ CD8+ T cells from blood. Subset noted: CD45RO-CCR7+CD27+CD95- naive CD8+ T cells expressing CXCR3 (TNR3+). These receptors were collected from a human donor in good health. Some clones in this sample may be carry-over from other donors' samples.

The V gene is TRBV14, the J gene TRBJ2-1; TCRdb calls TRBD2, which cannot be checked without DNA. CDR3 length: 14 amino acids. In germline, CDR1 is SGHDN, CDR2 FVKESK. CDR3 sequence: CASSQAAGYNEQFF.

The chain is built from TRBV7-9 and TRBJ1-4. The CDR3 consists of 15 residues. Germline values: CDR1 SEHNR, CDR2 FQNEAQ (reference sequence). The CDR3 loop is CASSLGPTTNEKLFF.

The rearrangement uses TRBV12-3 or TRBV12-4 and TRBJ2-5; TCRdb indicates TRBD1, and absent DNA this call remains unverified. The CDR3 contains 15 residues. CDR3 loop: CASSLNSVPQETQYF.

The V call is TRBV3-1, the J call TRBJ2-7. The CDR3 covers 13 residues. Germline V lookup: CDR1 LGHDT, CDR2 YNNKEL (reference sequence). CDR3 residues: CASSHSYPYEQYF.

V usage is TRBV11-2 and J usage is TRBJ2-2. Germline-derived CDR1 and CDR2 are SGHAT and FQNNGV. The CDR3 totals 14 residues. CDR3 amino acids: CASSLGSYTGELFF.

The chain carries TRBV2 and TRBJ2-2; checking the TCRdb D call of TRBD2 is not possible without DNA. This CDR3 region has 15 residues. Germline V lookup: CDR1 SNHLY, CDR2 FYNNEI. The CDR3 sequence is CASSVGRRDTGELFF. The full variable domain, its missing parts supplied by reference TRBV2 and TRBJ2-2, is EPEVTQTPSHQVTQMGQEVILRCVPISNHLYFYWYRQILGQKVEFLVSFYNNEISEKSEIFDDQFSVERPDGSNFTLKIRSTKLEDSAMYFCASSVGRRDTGELFFGEGSRLTVL.

V usage is TRBV4-2 and J usage is TRBJ1-1; TCRdb selects TRBD1, and the lack of DNA leaves this call unchecked. The germline gives CDR1 LGHNA, CDR2 YNFKEQ. The CDR3 loop spans 15 amino acids. The CDR3 loop is CGSSEQGMEDTEAFF.

The rearrangement links TRBV14 to TRBJ2-7. The germline CDR1 and CDR2 sequences are SGHDN and FVKESK. CDR3 size: 15 residues. The CDR3 sequence is CASSQIWPGDYEQYF.

The genes are TRBV6-2 or TRBV6-3 and TRBJ2-7; TCRdb gives TRBD1 as the D gene, but with no DNA this cannot be confirmed. Germline CDR1 is MNHEY and CDR2 is SVGEGT. CDR3 length: 16 residues. CDR3 residues: CASSSWDRNEDYEQYF.

The genes are TRBV6-6 and TRBJ2-5. Germline V gene data show CDR1 as MNHNY and CDR2 as SVGAGI (reference sequence). This CDR3 contains 14 residues. CDR3 region: CASSYTLYQETQYF.

The chain couples TRBV5-5 to TRBJ2-2; TCRdb selects TRBD1, and the lack of DNA leaves this call unchecked. CDR1 SGHKS and CDR2 YYEKEE come from the germline V gene (reference sequence). This CDR3 comprises 14 residues. CDR3 region: CASGPPVGTGELFF.